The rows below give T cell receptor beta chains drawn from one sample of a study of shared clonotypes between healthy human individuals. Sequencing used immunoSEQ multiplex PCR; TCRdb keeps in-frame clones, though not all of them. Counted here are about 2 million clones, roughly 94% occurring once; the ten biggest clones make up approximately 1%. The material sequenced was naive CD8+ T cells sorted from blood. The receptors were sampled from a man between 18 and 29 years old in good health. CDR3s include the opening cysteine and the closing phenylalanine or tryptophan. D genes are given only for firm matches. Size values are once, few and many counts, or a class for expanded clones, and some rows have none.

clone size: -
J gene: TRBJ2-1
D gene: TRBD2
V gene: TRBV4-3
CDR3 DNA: TGCGCCAGCAGCCAAGATTTTAGGGAGGGTTACAATGAGCAGTTCTTC
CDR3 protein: CASSQDFREGYNEQFF

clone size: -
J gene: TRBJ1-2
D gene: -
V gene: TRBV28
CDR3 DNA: TGTGCCAGCAGTTTATCTGGAGCAGGGTCTGGCTATGGCTACACCTTC
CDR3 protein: CASSLSGAGSGYGYTF

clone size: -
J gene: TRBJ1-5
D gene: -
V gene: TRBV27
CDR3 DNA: TGTGCCAGCAGTACAGGGATTAGCAATCAGCCCCAGCATTTT
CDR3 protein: CASSTGISNQPQHF

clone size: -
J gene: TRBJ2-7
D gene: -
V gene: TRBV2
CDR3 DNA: TGTGCCAGCAGTGAAGTTGGTCAGGGGGGCTACGAGCAGTACTTC
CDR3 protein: CASSEVGQGGYEQYF

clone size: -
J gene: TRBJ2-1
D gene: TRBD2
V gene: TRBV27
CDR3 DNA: TGTGCCAGCAGTCCCATTGTATGGGGACTAGTAAGGAATGAGCAGTTCTTC
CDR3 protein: CASSPIVWGLVRNEQFF

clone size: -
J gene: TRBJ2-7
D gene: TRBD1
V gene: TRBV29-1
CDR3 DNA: TGCAGCGTTGGAGGGACAGGGTACGAGCAGTACTTC
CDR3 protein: CSVGGTGYEQYF

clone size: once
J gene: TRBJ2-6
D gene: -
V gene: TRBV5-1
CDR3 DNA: TGCGCCAGCAGCGCGTCAGGGTCTGGGGCCAACGTCCTGACTTTC
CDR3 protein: CASSASGSGANVLTF

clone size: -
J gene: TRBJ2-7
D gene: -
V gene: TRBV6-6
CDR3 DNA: TGTGCCAGCAGTTGGGGGACCGGTAGCTCCTACGAGCAGTACTTC
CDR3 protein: CASSWGTGSSYEQYF

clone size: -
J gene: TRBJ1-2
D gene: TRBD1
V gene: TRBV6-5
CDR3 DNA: TGTGCCACCAGACCGGGACAGAGCTATGGCTACACCTTC
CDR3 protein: CATRPGQSYGYTF

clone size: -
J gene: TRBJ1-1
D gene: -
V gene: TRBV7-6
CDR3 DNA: TGTGCCAGCAGCTTTATCCAGGGATCTGAAGCTTTCTTT
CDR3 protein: CASSFIQGSEAFF

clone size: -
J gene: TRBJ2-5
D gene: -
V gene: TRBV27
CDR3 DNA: TGTGCCAGCAGTTTAATTGGCCCTTCGGAGACCCAGTACTTC
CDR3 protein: CASSLIGPSETQYF

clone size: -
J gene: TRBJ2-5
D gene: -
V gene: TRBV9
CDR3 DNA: TGTGCCAGCAGCGTAGTAGGGGGAACTCAAGAGACCCAGTACTTC
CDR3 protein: CASSVVGGTQETQYF

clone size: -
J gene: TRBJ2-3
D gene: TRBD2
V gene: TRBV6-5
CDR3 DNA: TGTGCCAGCAGTTACCATAGCGGGGGGCTCGCAGATACGCAGTATTTT
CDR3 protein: CASSYHSGGLADTQYF

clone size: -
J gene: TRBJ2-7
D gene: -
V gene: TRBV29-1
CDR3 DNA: TGCAGCGCCACACAGGGCTACGAGCAGTACTTC
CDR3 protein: CSATQGYEQYF

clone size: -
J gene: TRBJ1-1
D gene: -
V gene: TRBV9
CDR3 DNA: TGTGCCAGCAGCGATACAACAGGAGATGAAGCTTTCTTT
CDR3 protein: CASSDTTGDEAFF

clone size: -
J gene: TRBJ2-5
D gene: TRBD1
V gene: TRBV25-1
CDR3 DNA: TGTGCCAGCAGTGGCATTCTACAGGGGGCATGGCAAGAGACCCAGTACTTC
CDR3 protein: CASSGILQGAWQETQYF

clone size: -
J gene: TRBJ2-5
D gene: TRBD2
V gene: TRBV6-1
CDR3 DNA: TGTGCCAGCAGTGCATTTCCGGGACTAGCGGCGGAGACCCAGTACTTC
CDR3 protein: CASSAFPGLAAETQYF

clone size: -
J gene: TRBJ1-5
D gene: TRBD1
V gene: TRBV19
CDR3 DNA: TGTGCCAGTAGTATCGACAGGGAGGGATATAGCAATCAGCCCCAGCATTTT
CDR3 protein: CASSIDREGYSNQPQHF

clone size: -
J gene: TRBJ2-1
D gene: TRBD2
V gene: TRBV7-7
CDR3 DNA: TGTGCTAGCAGCTTAGCAGCGGGGGGGTACAATGAGCAGTTCTTC
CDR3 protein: CASSLAAGGYNEQFF

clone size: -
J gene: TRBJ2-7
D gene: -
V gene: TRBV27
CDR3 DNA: TGTGCCAGCGGCCGGGACAACTCCTACGAGCAGTACTTC
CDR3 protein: CASGRDNSYEQYF

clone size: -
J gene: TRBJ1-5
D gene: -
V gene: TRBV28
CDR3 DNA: TGTGCCAGCCGAGCCCAAAATCAGCCCCAGCATTTT
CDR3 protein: CASRAQNQPQHF

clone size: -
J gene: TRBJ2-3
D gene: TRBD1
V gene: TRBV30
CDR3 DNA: TGTGCCTGGAGTTTGACAGGGGGGCAAGGAGATACGCAGTATTTT
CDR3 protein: CAWSLTGGQGDTQYF

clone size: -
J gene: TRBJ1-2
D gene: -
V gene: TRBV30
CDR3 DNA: TGTGCCTGGAGGGGATATAACTATGGCTACACCTTC
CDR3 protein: CAWRGYNYGYTF

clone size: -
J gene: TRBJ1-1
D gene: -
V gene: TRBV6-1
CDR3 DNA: TGTGCCAGCAGTGAAATGTGGACGACTGAAGCTTTCTTT
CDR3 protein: CASSEMWTTEAFF

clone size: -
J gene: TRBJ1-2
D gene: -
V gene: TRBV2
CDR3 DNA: TGTGCCAGCAGTGTGGGGGGCGAAAACTATGGCTACACCTTC
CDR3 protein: CASSVGGENYGYTF

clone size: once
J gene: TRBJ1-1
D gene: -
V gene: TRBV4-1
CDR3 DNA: TGCGCCAGCAGCCTCCCACCTCGGGGGGACACTGAAGCTTTCTTT
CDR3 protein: CASSLPPRGDTEAFF

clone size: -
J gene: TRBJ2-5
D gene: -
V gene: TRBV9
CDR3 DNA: TGTGCCAGCAGCCTGAGCGGGCACCAAGAGACCCAGTACTTC
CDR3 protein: CASSLSGHQETQYF

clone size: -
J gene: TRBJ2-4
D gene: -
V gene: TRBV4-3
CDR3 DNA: TGCGCCAGCAGCCAAGGGAGGGGGGCCAAAAACATTCAGTACTTC
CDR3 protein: CASSQGRGAKNIQYF

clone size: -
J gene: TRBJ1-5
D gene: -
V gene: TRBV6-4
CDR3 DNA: TGTGGGGAGCGGGCAGACAATCAGCCCCAGCATTTT
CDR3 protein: CGERADNQPQHF

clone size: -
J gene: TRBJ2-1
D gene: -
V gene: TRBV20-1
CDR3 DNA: TGCACCCCCGGAAGTGATGAGCAGTTCTTC
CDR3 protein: CTPGSDEQFF

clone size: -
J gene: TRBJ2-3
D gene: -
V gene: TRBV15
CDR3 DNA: TGTGCCACCAGCAGAGATGCGAGCGATCGAGATACGCAGTATTTT
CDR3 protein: CATSRDASDRDTQYF

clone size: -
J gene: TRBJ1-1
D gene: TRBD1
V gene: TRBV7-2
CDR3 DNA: TGTGCCAGCAGCTCCGACCCGGGACAGGGACATAGCACTGAAGCTTTCTTT
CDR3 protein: CASSSDPGQGHSTEAFF

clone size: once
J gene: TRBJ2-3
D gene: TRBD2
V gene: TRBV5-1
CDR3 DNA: TGCGCCAGCAGCGGCCCAGGTGGGGGGGACGATACGCAGTATTTT
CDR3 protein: CASSGPGGGDDTQYF

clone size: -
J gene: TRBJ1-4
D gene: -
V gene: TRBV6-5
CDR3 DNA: TGTGCCAGCAGTACCCTTACAGGTTCCTCCAGGTTTTTT
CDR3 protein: CASSTLTGSSRFF

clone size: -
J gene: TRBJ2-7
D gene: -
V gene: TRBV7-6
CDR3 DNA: TGTGCCAGCAGCTTCGCCTTAGCCAGAGGTCCCGGAGACTACGAGCAGTACTTC
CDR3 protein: CASSFALARGPGDYEQYF

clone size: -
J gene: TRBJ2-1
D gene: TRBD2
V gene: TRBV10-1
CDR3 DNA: TGCGCCAGCAGTGACGGCGGGAGTACTTACAATGAGCAGTTCTTC
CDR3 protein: CASSDGGSTYNEQFF

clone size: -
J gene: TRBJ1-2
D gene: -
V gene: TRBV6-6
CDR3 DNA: TGTGCCAGCAGTTACTCGGCAGAAGGCTATGGCTACACCTTC
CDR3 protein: CASSYSAEGYGYTF

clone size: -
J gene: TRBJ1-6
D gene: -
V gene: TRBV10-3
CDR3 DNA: TGTGCCACCCACCGGGACTTCAATTCACCCCTCCACTTT
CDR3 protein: CATHRDFNSPLHF

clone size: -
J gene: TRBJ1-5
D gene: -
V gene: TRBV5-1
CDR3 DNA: TGCGCCAGCAGCCCTTCGGAGGGTCAGCCCCAGCATTTT
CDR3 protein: CASSPSEGQPQHF

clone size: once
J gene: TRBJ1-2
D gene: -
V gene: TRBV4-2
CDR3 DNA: TGTGCCAGCAGCCAAGATCAGGACGGGAAGATGTATGGCTACACCTTC
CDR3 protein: CASSQDQDGKMYGYTF

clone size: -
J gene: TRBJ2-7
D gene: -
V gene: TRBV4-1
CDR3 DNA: TGCGCCAGCAGCCATACCAACAGTTACTACGAGCAGTACTTC
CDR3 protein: CASSHTNSYYEQYF

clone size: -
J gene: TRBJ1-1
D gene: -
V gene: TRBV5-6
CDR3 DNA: TGTGCCAGCAGCTCGATTGTAGAAGGTAAGACTGAAGCTTTCTTT
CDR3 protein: CASSSIVEGKTEAFF

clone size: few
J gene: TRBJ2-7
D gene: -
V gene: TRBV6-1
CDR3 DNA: TGTGCCAGCAGGTGGAGCCACGAGCAGTACTTC
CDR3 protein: CASRWSHEQYF

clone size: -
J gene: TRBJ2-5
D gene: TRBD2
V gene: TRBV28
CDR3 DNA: TGTGCCAGCAGTCCCCCTCATGGGCTAGCGGGGGCCGAAACGGGGGCCCAGTACTTC
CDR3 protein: CASSPPHGLAGAETGAQYF

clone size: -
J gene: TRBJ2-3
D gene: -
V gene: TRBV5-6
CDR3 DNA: TGTGCCAGCAGCTTTTCTATGGCGGGGAGCACAGATACGCAGTATTTT
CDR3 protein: CASSFSMAGSTDTQYF

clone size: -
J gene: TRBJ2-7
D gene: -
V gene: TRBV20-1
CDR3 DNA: TGCAGTGCCTCAGAATACGGGCAGTACTTC
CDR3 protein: CSASEYGQYF

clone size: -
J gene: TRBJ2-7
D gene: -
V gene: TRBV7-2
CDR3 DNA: TGTGCCAGCAGCTTAGATCAAAGCCCCTACGAGCAGTACTTC
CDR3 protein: CASSLDQSPYEQYF

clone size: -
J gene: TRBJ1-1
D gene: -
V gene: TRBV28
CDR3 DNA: TGTGCCAGCAGTTTCAAAGGGACACCTACTGAAGCTTTCTTT
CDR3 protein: CASSFKGTPTEAFF

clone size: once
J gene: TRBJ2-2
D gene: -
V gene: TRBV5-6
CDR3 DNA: TGTGCCAGCAGCTCCGAACTTCAGGGTTACACCGGGGAGCTGTTTTTT
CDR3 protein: CASSSELQGYTGELFF

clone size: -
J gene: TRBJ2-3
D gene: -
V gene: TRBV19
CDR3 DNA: TGTGCCAGTAGTATTGGCAGCGGACCCACAGATACGCAGTATTTT
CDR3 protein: CASSIGSGPTDTQYF